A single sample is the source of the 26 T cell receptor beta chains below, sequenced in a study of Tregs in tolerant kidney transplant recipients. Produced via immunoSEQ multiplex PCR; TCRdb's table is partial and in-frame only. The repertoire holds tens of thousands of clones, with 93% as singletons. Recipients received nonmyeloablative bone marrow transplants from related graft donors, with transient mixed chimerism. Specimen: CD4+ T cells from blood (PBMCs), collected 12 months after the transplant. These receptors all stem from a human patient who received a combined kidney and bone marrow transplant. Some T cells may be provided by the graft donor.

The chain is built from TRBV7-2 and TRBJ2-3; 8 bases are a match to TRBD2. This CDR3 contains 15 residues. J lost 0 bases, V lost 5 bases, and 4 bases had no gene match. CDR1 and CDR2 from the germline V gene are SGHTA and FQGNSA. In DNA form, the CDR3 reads TGTGCCAGCAGCCCAAGCGGGGGCAGCACAGATACGCAGTATTTT. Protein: CASSPSGGSTDTQYF.

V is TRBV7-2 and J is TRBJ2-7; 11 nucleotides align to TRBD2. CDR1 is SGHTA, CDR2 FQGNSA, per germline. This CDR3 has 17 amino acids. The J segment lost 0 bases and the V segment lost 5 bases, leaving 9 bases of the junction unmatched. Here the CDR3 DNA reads TGTGCCAGCAGCGCCCAGACTAGCGGGACTTACTCCTACGAGCAGTACTTC. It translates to CASSAQTSGTYSYEQYF.

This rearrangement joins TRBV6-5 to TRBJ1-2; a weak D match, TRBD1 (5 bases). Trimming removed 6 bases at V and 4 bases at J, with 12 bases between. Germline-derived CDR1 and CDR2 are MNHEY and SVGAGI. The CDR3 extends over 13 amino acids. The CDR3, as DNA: TGTGCCAGCAGGGGGTACAGGCTCTATGGCTACACCTTC. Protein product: CASRGYRLYGYTF.

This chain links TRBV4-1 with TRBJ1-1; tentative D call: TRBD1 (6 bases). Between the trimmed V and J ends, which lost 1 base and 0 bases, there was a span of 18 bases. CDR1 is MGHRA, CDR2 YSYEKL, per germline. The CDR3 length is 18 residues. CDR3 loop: CASSQGQVLDYLNTEAFF. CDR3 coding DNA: TGCGCCAGCAGCCAAGGACAGGTGCTGGATTATCTGAACACTGAAGCTTTCTTT.

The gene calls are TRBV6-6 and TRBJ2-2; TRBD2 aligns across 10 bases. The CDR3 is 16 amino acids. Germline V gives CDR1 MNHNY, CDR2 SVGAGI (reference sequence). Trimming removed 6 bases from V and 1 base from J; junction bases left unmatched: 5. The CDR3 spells CASSHGLAENTGELFF. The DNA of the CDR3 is TGTGCCAGCAGCCATGGACTAGCGGAGAACACCGGGGAGCTGTTTTTT.

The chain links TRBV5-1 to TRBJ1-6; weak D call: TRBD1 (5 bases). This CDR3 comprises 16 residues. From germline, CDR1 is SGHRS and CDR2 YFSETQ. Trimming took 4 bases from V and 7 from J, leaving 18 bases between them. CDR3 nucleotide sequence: TGCGCCAGCAGCCCCTACATGACAGAGGAGAATTCACCCCTCCACTTT. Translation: CASSPYMTEENSPLHF.

The CDR3 DNA reads TGTGCCAGCAGCCGGACTAGCGGGAGCCTGGACGAGCAGTACTTC. As protein: CASSRTSGSLDEQYF. J is TRBJ2-7 and V is TRBV27, with TRBD2 matching 13 bases. V lost 6 bases and J lost 5; bases outside the gene matches: 7. This CDR3 contains 15 residues. The germline V gene has CDR1 MNHEY and CDR2 SMNVEV (reference sequence).

The CDR3 nucleotides read TGTGCCAGCAGCCAAGATGGAGGGACAGGGACCCCCGAGCAGTACTTC. This gives the protein CASSQDGGTGTPEQYF. This rearrangement joins TRBV4-2 to TRBJ2-7; TRBD1 matches 9 bases. The CDR3 consists of 16 residues. Trimming at V came to 0 bases and at J to 6 bases, leaving 9 bases not matched to a gene. CDR1 is LGHNA and CDR2 is YNFKEQ in the germline V gene.

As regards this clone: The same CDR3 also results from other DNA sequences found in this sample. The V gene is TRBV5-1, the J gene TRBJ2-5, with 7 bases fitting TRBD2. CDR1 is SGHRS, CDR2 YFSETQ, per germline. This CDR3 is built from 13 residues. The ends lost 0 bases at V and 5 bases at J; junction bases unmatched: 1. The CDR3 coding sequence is TGCGCCAGCAGCTTGGGCGGGAGTGAGACCCAGTACTTC. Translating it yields CASSLGGSETQYF. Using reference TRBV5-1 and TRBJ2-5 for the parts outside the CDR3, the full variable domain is KAGVTQTPRYLIKTRGQQVTLSCSPISGHRSVSWYQQTPGQGLQFLFEYFSETQRNKGNFPGRFSGRQFSNSRSEMNVSTLELGDSALYLCASSLGGSETQYFGPGTRLLVL.

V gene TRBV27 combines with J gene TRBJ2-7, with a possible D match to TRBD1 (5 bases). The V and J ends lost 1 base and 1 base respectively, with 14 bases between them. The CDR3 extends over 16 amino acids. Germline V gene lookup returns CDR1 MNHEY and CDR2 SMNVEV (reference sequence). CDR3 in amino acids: CASSLYFVDRSYEQYF. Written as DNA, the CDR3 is TGTGCCAGCAGTTTATACTTTGTAGACAGATCCTACGAGCAGTACTTC.

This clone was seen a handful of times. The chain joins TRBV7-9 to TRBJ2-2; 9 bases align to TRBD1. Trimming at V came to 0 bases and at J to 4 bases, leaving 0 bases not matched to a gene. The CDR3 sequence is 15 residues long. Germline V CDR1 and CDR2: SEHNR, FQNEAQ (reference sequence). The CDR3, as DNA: TGTGCCAGCAGCTTAGCGGACAGGGGCACCGGGGAGCTGTTTTTT. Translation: CASSLADRGTGELFF.

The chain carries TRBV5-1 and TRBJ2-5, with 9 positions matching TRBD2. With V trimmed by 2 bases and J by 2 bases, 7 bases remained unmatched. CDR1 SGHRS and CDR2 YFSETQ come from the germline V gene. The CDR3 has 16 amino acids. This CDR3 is CASSFSLAGFQETQYF. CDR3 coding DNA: TGCGCCAGCAGCTTTTCCCTAGCGGGGTTTCAAGAGACCCAGTACTTC.

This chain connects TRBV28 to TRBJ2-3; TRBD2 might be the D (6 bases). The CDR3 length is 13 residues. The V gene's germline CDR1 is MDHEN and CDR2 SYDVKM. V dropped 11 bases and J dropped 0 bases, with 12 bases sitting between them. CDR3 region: CASLAASTDTQYF. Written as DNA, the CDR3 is TGTGCCTCGTTAGCGGCTAGCACAGATACGCAGTATTTT.

The CDR3, as DNA: TGTGCCAGCAGGCCCGGAGGAACCGGGGAGCTGTTTTTT. This translates into CASRPGGTGELFF. The chain has TRBV6-6 and TRBJ2-2, with D tentatively TRBD2 (5 bases). The CDR3 contains 13 residues. Germline CDR1 MNHNY, CDR2 SVGAGI (reference sequence). V lost 6 bases to trimming and J lost 5 bases, with 10 bases between them.

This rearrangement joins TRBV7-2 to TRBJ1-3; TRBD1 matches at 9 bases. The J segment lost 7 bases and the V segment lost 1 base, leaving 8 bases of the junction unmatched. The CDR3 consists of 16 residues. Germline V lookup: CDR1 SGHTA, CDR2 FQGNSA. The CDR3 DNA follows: TGTGCCAGCAGCTTAGACTCCGGGACAGGGATCAACACCATATATTTT. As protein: CASSLDSGTGINTIYF.

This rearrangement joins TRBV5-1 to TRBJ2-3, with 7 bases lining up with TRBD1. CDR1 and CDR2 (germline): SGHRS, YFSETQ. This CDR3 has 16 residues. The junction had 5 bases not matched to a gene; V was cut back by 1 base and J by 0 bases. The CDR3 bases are TGCGCCAGCAGCTTGCCTCGACAGGGAAGCACAGATACGCAGTATTTT. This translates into CASSLPRQGSTDTQYF.

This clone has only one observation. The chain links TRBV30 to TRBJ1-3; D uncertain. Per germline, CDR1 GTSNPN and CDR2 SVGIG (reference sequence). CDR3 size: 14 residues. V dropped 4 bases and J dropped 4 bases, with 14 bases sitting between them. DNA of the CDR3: TGTGCCTGGAATCTTGAGGTTTCCGGAAACACCATATATTTT. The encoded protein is CAWNLEVSGNTIYF.

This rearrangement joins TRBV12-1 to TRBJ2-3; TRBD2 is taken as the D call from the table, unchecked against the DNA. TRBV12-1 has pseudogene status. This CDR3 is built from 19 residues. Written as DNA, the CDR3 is TGTGCCAGCAGCTTTGCAAGGACTAGCGGGGGGGCCGGGGCAGATACGCAGTATTTT. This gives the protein CASSFARTSGGAGADTQYF.

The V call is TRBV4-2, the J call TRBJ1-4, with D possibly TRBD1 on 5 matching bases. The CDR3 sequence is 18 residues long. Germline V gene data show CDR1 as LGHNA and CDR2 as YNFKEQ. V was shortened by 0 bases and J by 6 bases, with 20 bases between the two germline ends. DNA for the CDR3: TGTGCCAGCAGCCAAGAAGTGGTCGGGGGAGGAAAGCATGAAAAACTGTTTTTT. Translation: CASSQEVVGGGKHEKLFF.

CDR3: CASSLANRGQGYTGELFF. CDR3 nucleotides: TGTGCCAGCAGCTTAGCGAATCGGGGACAGGGATACACCGGGGAGCTGTTTTTT. The chain uses TRBV7-6 and TRBJ2-2, with 9 bases identical to TRBD1. There are 18 residues in the CDR3. Germline V lookup: CDR1 SGHVS, CDR2 FNYEAQ. After removal of 0 bases from V and 3 bases from J, the junction contained 8 bases not matched to a gene.

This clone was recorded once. The CDR3 DNA reads as TGCGCCAGCAGCCAAAGGACAGGGAACAATCAGCCCCAGCATTTT. It yields the protein CASSQRTGNNQPQHF. This sequence joins TRBV4-1 and TRBJ1-5; 8 bases are shared with TRBD1. This CDR3 is 15 amino acids long. Trimming at V came to 2 bases and at J to 3 bases, leaving 3 bases not matched to a gene. Germline V gives CDR1 MGHRA, CDR2 YSYEKL.

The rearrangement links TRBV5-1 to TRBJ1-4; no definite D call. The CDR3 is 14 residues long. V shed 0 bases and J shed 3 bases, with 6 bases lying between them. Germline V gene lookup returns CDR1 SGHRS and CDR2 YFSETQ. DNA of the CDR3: TGCGCCAGCAGCTTGGGGACTGCTAATGAAAAACTGTTTTTT. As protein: CASSLGTANEKLFF.

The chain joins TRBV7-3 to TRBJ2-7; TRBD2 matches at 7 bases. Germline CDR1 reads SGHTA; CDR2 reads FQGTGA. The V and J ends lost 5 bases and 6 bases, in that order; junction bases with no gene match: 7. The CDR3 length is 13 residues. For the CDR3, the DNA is TGTGCCAGCAGCCCAACACTAGCGAGCGAGCAGTACTTC. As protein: CASSPTLASEQYF.

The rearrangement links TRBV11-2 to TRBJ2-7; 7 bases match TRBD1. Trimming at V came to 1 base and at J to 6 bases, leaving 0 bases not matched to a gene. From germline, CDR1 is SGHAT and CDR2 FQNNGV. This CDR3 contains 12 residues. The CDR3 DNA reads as TGTGCCAGCAGCTTAGCAGGGGGCGAGCAGTACTTC. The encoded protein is CASSLAGGEQYF.

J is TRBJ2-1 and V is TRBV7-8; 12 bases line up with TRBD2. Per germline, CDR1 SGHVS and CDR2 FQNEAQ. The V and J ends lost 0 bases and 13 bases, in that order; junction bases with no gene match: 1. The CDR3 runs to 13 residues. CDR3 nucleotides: TGTGCCAGCAGCTTAGCACTAGCGGGGGGTCAGTTCTTC. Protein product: CASSLALAGGQFF.

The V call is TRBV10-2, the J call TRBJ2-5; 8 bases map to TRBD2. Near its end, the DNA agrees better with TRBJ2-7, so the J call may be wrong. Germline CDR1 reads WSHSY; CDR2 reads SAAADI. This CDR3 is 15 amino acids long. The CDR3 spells CASLGRGGLTYEQYF. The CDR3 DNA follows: TGCGCCAGCCTTGGACGGGGGGGACTAACCTACGAGCAGTACTTC.